Below, 29 T cell receptor beta chains from the same sample are listed, as sequenced in a study of T cell responses to AZD1222 COVID-19 vaccine. Assay: immunoSEQ multiplex PCR; the TCRdb copy retains only in-frame clones and omits some. Of 130,000 to 150,000 clones listed, 90% are singletons. Sequences were derived from peripheral blood, sampled on day 0 of AZD1222 vaccination. These TCRs come from an adult in good health.

The chain combines TRBV5-4 with TRBJ2-3, with TRBD2 as a possible D gene (6 bases). The CDR3 totals 19 residues. Between the trimmed V and J ends, which lost 0 bases and 0 bases, there was a span of 20 bases. CDR1 and CDR2 (germline): SGHNT, YYREEE (reference sequence). The DNA of the CDR3 is TGTGCCAGCAGCTTGGCGACTAGAAGAACCTCCTCTAGCACAGATACGCAGTATTTT. Translation gives CASSLATRRTSSSTDTQYF.

This chain uses TRBV27 with TRBJ2-7; the D gene could be TRBD1 or TRBD2 (7 bases each). With 2 bases removed from V and 11 bases from J, the gap between germline ends came to 13 bases. This CDR3 comprises 12 residues. The germline V gene has CDR1 MNHEY and CDR2 SMNVEV (reference sequence). The chain's CDR3 is CASSLGRGLKYF. The CDR3 DNA sequence: TGTGCCAGCAGTTTAGGGAGGGGGCTCAAGTACTTC.

The V gene is TRBV5-4, the J gene TRBJ2-1; D may correspond to TRBD1 or TRBD2 (5 bases each). This CDR3 has 12 amino acids. V was clipped by 2 bases and J by 6 bases, with 6 bases between them. CDR1 and CDR2 from the germline V gene are SGHNT and YYREEE (reference sequence). The CDR3 DNA sequence: TGTGCCAGCAGCTTTGGGGGCAATGAGCAGTTCTTC. As protein: CASSFGGNEQFF.

This rearrangement joins TRBV4-2 to TRBJ2-6; 10 bases align to TRBD2. The junction had 5 bases not matched to a gene; V was cut back by 4 bases and J by 2 bases. Germline assignment: CDR1 LGHNA and CDR2 YNFKEQ. CDR3 length equals 17 residues. The chain's CDR3 is CASSRLSGGAGANVLTF. CDR3 sequence (DNA): TGTGCCAGCAGCCGCCTAAGCGGGGGGGCTGGGGCCAACGTCCTGACTTTC.

The chain uses TRBV5-7 and TRBJ1-1; no clear D. TRBV5-7 is an open reading frame whose function is uncertain. The V end was cut by 2 bases, the J end by 1 base, with 3 bases between. CDR3 length: 12 amino acids. CDR3 sequence reads: CASSLQNTEAFF. DNA of the CDR3: TGTGCCAGCAGCTTACAGAACACTGAAGCTTTCTTT.

The chain combines TRBV19 with TRBJ1-5; a possible D gene is TRBD1 (5 bases). V lost 5 bases, J lost 6 bases, and 14 bases lay in between. The CDR3 covers 14 residues. Germline CDR1 reads LNHDA; CDR2 reads SQIVND (reference sequence). This CDR3 is CASSPRTISQPQHF. The CDR3 bases are TGTGCCAGTAGTCCCCGGACAATCAGTCAGCCCCAGCATTTT.

This clone was observed a handful of times. DNA of the CDR3: TGTGCCAGCAGCCCGGGACAGTTCCCTAATCAGCCCCAGCATTTT. It is translated as CASSPGQFPNQPQHF. The chain has TRBV14 and TRBJ1-5, with 7 bases identical to TRBD1. Looked up from germline, CDR1 is SGHDN and CDR2 is FVKESK. This CDR3 spans 15 amino acids. Germline trimming cut 4 bases from V and 4 bases from J; bases unmatched to any gene: 7.

The chain employs TRBV29-1 and TRBJ2-1; D possibly corresponds to TRBD2 (5 bases). V was trimmed by 6 bases and J by 5 bases, leaving 14 bases between them. Germline values: CDR1 SQVTM, CDR2 ANQGSEA. This CDR3 region has 13 residues. The CDR3 nucleotides read TGCAGCGTCGTACATGGACTGAACAATGAGCAGTTCTTC. The encoded protein is CSVVHGLNNEQFF.

CDR3 loop: CASSQNVGYEQYF. In DNA form, the CDR3 reads TGCGCCAGCAGCCAGAACGTAGGCTACGAGCAGTACTTC. The chain recombines TRBV4-1 with TRBJ2-7; unclear D gene. CDR1 MGHRA and CDR2 YSYEKL come from the germline V gene. Trimming took off 3 bases at V and 3 bases at J, with 9 bases between the two ends. The CDR3 totals 13 residues.

The chain recombines TRBV7-8 with TRBJ2-1; 11 positions match TRBD2. CDR3 length: 20 amino acids. J lost 0 bases, V lost 2 bases, and 12 bases had no gene match. CDR1 and CDR2 (germline): SGHVS, FQNEAQ. CDR3 DNA sequence: TGTGCCAGCAGCTTATCGCGTCCTAGCGGGGGGATTCACTCCTACAATGAGCAGTTCTTC. Translating it yields CASSLSRPSGGIHSYNEQFF.

The chain carries TRBV14 and TRBJ2-1; 9 bases align to TRBD1. Germline CDR1 and CDR2: SGHDN and FVKESK. J gave up 10 bases and V 4 bases, and 8 bases lay outside the gene matches. This CDR3 contains 14 residues. The CDR3 DNA sequence: TGTGCCAGCAGCCCGACAGGGGGTATTGGGGAGCAGTTCTTC. Translating gives CASSPTGGIGEQFF.

This clone came up a few times. The V call is TRBV19, the J call TRBJ1-1; 7 bases line up with TRBD1. The CDR3 consists of 14 residues. V gave up 6 bases and J gave up 3 bases; unmatched junction bases: 7. CDR1 is LNHDA and CDR2 is SQIVND in the germline V gene (reference sequence). The CDR3 loop is CASSRDRDYTEAFF. The DNA for the CDR3 is TGTGCCAGTAGCCGCGACAGGGATTACACTGAAGCTTTCTTT. The full variable domain, rest sourced from reference TRBV19 and TRBJ1-1, is DGGITQSPKYLFRKEGQNVTLSCEQNLNHDAMYWYRQDPGQGLRLIYYSQIVNDFQKGDIAEGYSVSREKKESFPLTVTSAQKNPTAFYLCASSRDRDYTEAFFGQGTRLTVV.

The gene calls are TRBV5-6 and TRBJ1-1; 7 bases agree with TRBD1. The CDR3 loop spans 14 amino acids. Germline V gene sequence: CDR1 SGHDT, CDR2 YYEEEE. Germline trimming cut 3 bases from V and 0 bases from J; bases unmatched to any gene: 2. The CDR3 bases are TGTGCCAGCAGCTCGGGACAGCTGAACACTGAAGCTTTCTTT. Its protein is CASSSGQLNTEAFF.

This chain joins TRBV19 and TRBJ2-3; 8 positions agree with TRBD2. J lost 1 base, V lost 0 bases, and 3 bases had no gene match. The CDR3 extends over 16 amino acids. Germline V gives CDR1 LNHDA, CDR2 SQIVND (reference sequence). CDR3 nucleotides: TGTGCCAGTAGTATAGAATTGGGACTAGGCACAGATACGCAGTATTTT. Protein: CASSIELGLGTDTQYF.

The CDR3 protein is CASSEGATNEKLFF. For the CDR3, the DNA is TGTGCCAGCAGCGAGGGGGCAACTAATGAAAAACTGTTTTTT. The gene calls are TRBV9 and TRBJ1-4, with a possible D match to TRBD1 (6 bases). This CDR3 is 14 amino acids long. In germline, CDR1 is SGDLS, CDR2 YYNGEE. V lost 3 bases and J lost 0, with 6 bases in between.

V gene TRBV12-5 combines with J gene TRBJ1-3; perhaps TRBD1 as D (5 bases). V dropped 4 bases and J dropped 2 bases, with 9 bases sitting between them. The CDR3 has 14 residues. Per the germline V gene, CDR1 is LGHNT and CDR2 is FRNRAP. The CDR3 DNA reads as TGTGCTAGTGGTTCCGGGGACCCTGGAAACACCATATATTTT. The encoded protein is CASGSGDPGNTIYF.

The chain carries TRBV29-1 and TRBJ1-1, with unresolved D. This CDR3 is 16 amino acids long. Per germline, CDR1 SQVTM and CDR2 ANQGSEA. Here the CDR3 DNA reads TGCAGACGATGCGGACGCGAGAGAAAGATCTACGCTGAAGCTTTCTTT. Residues: CRRCGRERKIYAEAFF.

This clone occurred a few times. The genes are TRBV29-1 and TRBJ1-1; tentatively, D is TRBD1 (5 bases). The CDR3 totals 13 residues. Germline-derived CDR1 and CDR2 are SQVTM and ANQGSEA. The V end lost 5 bases, the J end lost 2 bases, and 12 bases lay between the germline ends. CDR3 DNA sequence: TGCAGCGTTCAGGCGGGGGGAAACACTGAAGCTTTCTTT. Translating gives CSVQAGGNTEAFF.

The chain couples TRBV5-6 to TRBJ2-7; 9 positions match TRBD1. In germline, CDR1 is SGHDT, CDR2 YYEEEE. V lost 3 bases and J lost 5; bases outside the gene matches: 21. This CDR3 contains 19 residues. The CDR3 nucleotides are TGTGCCAGCAGCTCGTTCACCCCCCAGGGGACAGGGATCTTCCACGAGCAGTACTTC. This sequence encodes CASSSFTPQGTGIFHEQYF.

The CDR3, as DNA: TGTGCCTGGGATAGTCAGGGGACAAATTCACCCCTCCACTTT. It translates to CAWDSQGTNSPLHF. The V call is TRBV30, the J call TRBJ1-6, with D perhaps matching TRBD1 (6 bases). This CDR3 comprises 14 residues. Germline V gene data show CDR1 as GTSNPN and CDR2 as SVGIG (reference sequence). V was clipped by 5 bases and J by 7 bases, with 15 bases between them. The variable domain in full, completed from reference TRBV30 and TRBJ1-6, reads SQTIHQWPATLVQPVGSPLSLECTVEGTSNPNLYWYRQAAGRGLQLLFYSVGIGQISSEVPQNLSASRPQDRQFILSSKKLLLSDSGFYLCAWDSQGTNSPLHFGNGTRLTVT.

J is TRBJ2-7 and V is TRBV6-6; possible D gene TRBD1, 5 bases. V was clipped by 2 bases and J by 5 bases, with 19 bases between them. The CDR3 runs to 16 residues. Germline assignment: CDR1 MNHNY and CDR2 SVGAGI (reference sequence). The CDR3 spells CASSYPKQAGKDEQYF. The CDR3 DNA reads as TGTGCCAGCAGTTACCCTAAACAGGCAGGGAAAGACGAGCAGTACTTC.

The chain combines TRBV3-1 (or the pseudogene TRBV3-2) with TRBJ1-6; 8 nucleotides line up with TRBD1. The CDR3 is 15 amino acids. Germline loops: CDR1 LGHDT, CDR2 YNNKEL (reference sequence). V shed 4 bases and J 6 bases; nucleotides not matched to a gene: 5. The DNA for the CDR3 is TGTGCCAGCAGCCCCGGGACAGGCATTAATTCACCCCTCCACTTT. Translating gives CASSPGTGINSPLHF.

The chain uses TRBV19 and TRBJ1-5, with TRBD1 matching 7 bases. In germline, CDR1 is LNHDA, CDR2 SQIVND (reference sequence). The CDR3 has 15 amino acids. V dropped 3 bases and J dropped 7; count of bases not matched to a gene: 9. The CDR3 sequence is CASSMTGIPGQPQHF. The DNA of the CDR3 is TGTGCCAGTAGTATGACAGGGATACCGGGGCAGCCCCAGCATTTT.

The V and J genes are TRBV12-3 or TRBV12-4 and TRBJ1-4; D remains ambiguous. The V gene lost 5 bases and the J gene lost 12 bases, with 10 bases spanning the gap. This CDR3 comprises 11 residues. For the CDR3, the DNA is TGTGCCAGCAGTGCTCGGGTTGAACTGTTTTTT. Translation gives CASSARVELFF.

V is TRBV5-1 and J is TRBJ1-1; TRBD1 is a possible D gene (5 bases). The CDR3 runs to 14 residues. The germline V gene has CDR1 SGHRS and CDR2 YFSETQ. V gave up 1 base and J gave up 1 base, with 8 bases separating them. The CDR3 protein is CASSLTQGNTEAFF. The CDR3 DNA follows: TGCGCCAGCAGCTTGACCCAGGGGAACACTGAAGCTTTCTTT.

V gene TRBV28 combines with J gene TRBJ1-1, with D perhaps matching TRBD1 (6 bases). Trimming took 3 bases from V and 0 from J, leaving 17 bases between them. Germline CDR1 and CDR2: MDHEN and SYDVKM. The CDR3 length is 17 residues. CDR3 in DNA: TGTGCCAGCAGTTTCGGACAGTTTCGGGGGATGAACACTGAAGCTTTCTTT. This sequence encodes CASSFGQFRGMNTEAFF.

The chain uses TRBV6-2 or TRBV6-3 and TRBJ2-1, with TRBD2 matching 13 bases. This CDR3 has 16 amino acids. V lost 4 bases and J lost 9; bases outside the gene matches: 9. Germline V gene sequence: CDR1 MNHEY, CDR2 SVGEGT. CDR3 sequence: CASSSTGTSGTSEQFF. The CDR3 nucleotides are TGTGCCAGCAGTTCTACCGGGACTAGCGGGACCAGTGAGCAGTTCTTC.

This clone was seen only a few times. This sequence joins TRBV5-1 and TRBJ1-3; D remains ambiguous. V was trimmed by 4 bases and J by 0 bases, leaving 8 bases between them. This CDR3 is built from 14 residues. Germline V gives CDR1 SGHRS, CDR2 YFSETQ. Here the CDR3 reads CASSEGHSGNTIYF. The CDR3 region has the DNA TGCGCCAGCAGCGAAGGCCACTCTGGAAACACCATATATTTT.

The V and J genes are TRBV7-2 and TRBJ1-6; D perhaps matches TRBD1 (5 bases). The ends were cut back, 3 bases at V and 3 bases at J, with 6 bases in the middle. Germline lookup yields CDR1 SGHTA and CDR2 FQGNSA. The CDR3 loop spans 14 amino acids. CDR3: CASSLGLYNSPLHF. The CDR3 bases are TGTGCCAGCAGCTTGGGACTCTATAATTCACCCCTCCACTTT.